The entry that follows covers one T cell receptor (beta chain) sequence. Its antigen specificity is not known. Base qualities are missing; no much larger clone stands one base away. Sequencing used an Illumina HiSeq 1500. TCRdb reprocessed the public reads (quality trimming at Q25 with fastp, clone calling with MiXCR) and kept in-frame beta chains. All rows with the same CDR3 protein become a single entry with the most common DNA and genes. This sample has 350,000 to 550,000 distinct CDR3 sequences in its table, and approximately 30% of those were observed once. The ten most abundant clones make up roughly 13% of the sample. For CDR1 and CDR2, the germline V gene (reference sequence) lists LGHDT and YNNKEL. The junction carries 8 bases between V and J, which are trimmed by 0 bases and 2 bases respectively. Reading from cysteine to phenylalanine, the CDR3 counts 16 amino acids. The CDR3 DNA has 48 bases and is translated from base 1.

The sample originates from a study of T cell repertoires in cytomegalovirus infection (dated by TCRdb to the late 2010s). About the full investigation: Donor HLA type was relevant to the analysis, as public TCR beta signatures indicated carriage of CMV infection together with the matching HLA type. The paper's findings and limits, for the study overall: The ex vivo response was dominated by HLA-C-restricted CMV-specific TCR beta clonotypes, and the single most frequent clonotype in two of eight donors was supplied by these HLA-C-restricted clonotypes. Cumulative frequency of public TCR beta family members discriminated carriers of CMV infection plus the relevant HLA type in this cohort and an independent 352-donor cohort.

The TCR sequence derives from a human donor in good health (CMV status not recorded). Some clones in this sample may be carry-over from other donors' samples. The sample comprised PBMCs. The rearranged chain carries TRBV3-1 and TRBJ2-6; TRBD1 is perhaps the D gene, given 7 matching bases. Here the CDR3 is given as CASSQDRGAGANVLTF. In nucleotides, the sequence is TGTGCCAGCAGCCAAGACAGGGGGGCTGGGGCCAACGTCCTGACTTTC.